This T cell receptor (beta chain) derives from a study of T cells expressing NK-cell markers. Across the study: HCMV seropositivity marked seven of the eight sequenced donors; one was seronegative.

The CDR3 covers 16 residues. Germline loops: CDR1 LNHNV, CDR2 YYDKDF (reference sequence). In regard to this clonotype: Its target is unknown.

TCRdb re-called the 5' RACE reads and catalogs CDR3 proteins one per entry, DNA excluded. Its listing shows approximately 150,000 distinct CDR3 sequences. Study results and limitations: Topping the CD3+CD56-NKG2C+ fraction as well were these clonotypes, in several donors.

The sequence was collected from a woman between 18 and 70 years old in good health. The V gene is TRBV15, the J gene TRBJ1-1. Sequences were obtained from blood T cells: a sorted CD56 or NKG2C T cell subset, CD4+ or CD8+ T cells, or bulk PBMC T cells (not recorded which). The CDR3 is CATSRAPGGGGTEAFF.